This entry lists 26 T cell receptor beta chains sequenced from one sample in a study of blood T cell repertoires in COVID-19. The data were produced by immunoSEQ multiplex PCR, yet TCRdb's version contains in-frame clones alone and is incomplete. The table lists hundreds of thousands of clones, more than 70% of them singletons, with less than 3.5% in the top ten. Sequencing input: peripheral blood. These receptors were obtained from a woman aged 25 to 39 with COVID-19, enrolled during active disease.

V usage is TRBV2 and J usage is TRBJ2-2, with D possibly matching TRBD2 (5 bases). V lost 6 bases and J lost 3, with 14 bases in between. The CDR3 is 15 amino acids. Germline V gene lookup returns CDR1 SNHLY and CDR2 FYNNEI. The CDR3: CASSGLAVDTGELFF. The CDR3, as DNA: TGTGCCAGCAGCGGTCTAGCAGTCGACACCGGGGAGCTGTTTTTT.

This clone appeared once. The rearrangement joins TRBV7-9 to TRBJ2-3; 13 bases agree with TRBD2. With V trimmed by 5 bases and J by 0 bases, 8 bases remained unmatched. CDR1 is SEHNR, CDR2 FQNEAQ, per germline (reference sequence). CDR3 length: 18 amino acids. This chain's CDR3 is CASSPRTSGSWSTDTQYF. The CDR3 DNA follows: TGTGCCAGCAGCCCCCGGACTAGCGGGAGTTGGAGCACAGATACGCAGTATTTT.

This CDR3 reads CASSSSGRGGTQYF. CDR3 DNA sequence: TGTGCCAGCAGCTCTAGCGGGAGGGGAGGGACCCAGTACTTC. This sequence joins TRBV6-2 or TRBV6-3 and TRBJ2-5; 12 nucleotides match TRBD2. Trimming at V came to 6 bases and at J to 7 bases, leaving 6 bases not matched to a gene. The CDR3 runs to 14 residues. The germline V gene has CDR1 MNHEY and CDR2 SVGEGT.

In its sample, this clone was seen a few times. This chain links TRBV30 with TRBJ1-5; tentative D call: TRBD1 (6 bases). V lost 1 base to trimming and J lost 7 bases, with 11 bases between them. This CDR3 is 13 amino acids long. Looked up from germline, CDR1 is GTSNPN and CDR2 is SVGIG (reference sequence). The CDR3 nucleotides read TGTGCCTGGAGTGGAGGGGGGGAACAGCCCCAGCATTTT. As protein: CAWSGGGEQPQHF.

This sequence joins TRBV7-2 and TRBJ1-4, with D unclear. Trimming removed 4 bases at V and 2 bases at J, with 17 bases between. The CDR3 covers 17 residues. CDR1 SGHTA and CDR2 FQGNSA come from the germline V gene. For the CDR3, the DNA is TGTGCCAGCAGCTCGCGGGGAGGGAGGGCGACTAATGAAAAACTGTTTTTT. Its translation: CASSSRGGRATNEKLFF.

This chain uses TRBV19 with TRBJ2-1; 9 nucleotides agree with TRBD2. The CDR3 is 14 residues long. V trimming: 3 bases; J trimming: 7 bases; junction bases outside the gene matches: 4. The V gene's germline CDR1 is LNHDA and CDR2 SQIVND (reference sequence). DNA of the CDR3: TGTGCCAGTAGTATGGGGCGGGAGGGGAATGAGCAGTTCTTC. This codes for CASSMGREGNEQFF.

This clone was picked up a small number of times. This chain links TRBV9 with TRBJ2-1, with 8 nucleotides matching TRBD2. Trimming removed 0 bases from V and 4 bases from J; junction bases left unmatched: 3. CDR1 is SGDLS and CDR2 is YYNGEE in the germline V gene. This CDR3 contains 15 residues. The CDR3 protein is CASSVVPGGYNEQFF. The CDR3 DNA reads as TGTGCCAGCAGCGTAGTACCGGGAGGGTACAATGAGCAGTTCTTC.

This chain links TRBV2 with TRBJ1-2; D remains ambiguous. Germline values: CDR1 SNHLY, CDR2 FYNNEI. Trimming left V 2 bases short and J 4 bases short, with 8 bases between. The CDR3 runs 13 residues. CDR3 sequence reads: CASSERRGYGYTF. CDR3 DNA sequence: TGTGCCAGCAGTGAAAGGCGGGGCTATGGCTACACCTTC.

The chain uses TRBV2 and TRBJ2-7, with 8 bases that match TRBD1. Trimming cost V 2 bases and J 1 base; bases outside gene matches: 4. Germline assignment: CDR1 SNHLY and CDR2 FYNNEI. The CDR3 has 15 residues. The CDR3 region is CASSESGGGSYEQYF. The CDR3 DNA reads as TGTGCCAGCAGTGAATCAGGGGGCGGATCCTACGAGCAGTACTTC.

This chain links TRBV10-1 with TRBJ2-7; TRBD2 might be the D (5 bases). Between the trimmed V and J ends, which lost 2 bases and 5 bases, there was a span of 13 bases. Germline V gives CDR1 WNHNN, CDR2 SYGVQD (reference sequence). The CDR3 runs to 14 residues. Written as DNA, the CDR3 is TGCGCCAGCAGTGAGGGCAGCGGCGAGAACGAGCAGTACTTC. Its translation: CASSEGSGENEQYF.

This clone was detected only once. The rearrangement joins TRBV6-2 or TRBV6-3 to TRBJ1-1; 9 bases map to TRBD1. V dropped 4 bases and J dropped 6; count of bases not matched to a gene: 21. Germline V gene lookup returns CDR1 MNHEY and CDR2 SVGEGT. This CDR3 spans 19 amino acids. The CDR3 here is CASSWGDRVIRPRIPEAFF. CDR3 coding DNA: TGTGCCAGCAGTTGGGGGGACAGGGTGATTCGCCCACGGATCCCTGAAGCTTTCTTT.

The chain carries TRBV6-5 and TRBJ1-2, with D possibly TRBD1 on 5 matching bases. V was cut by 7 bases and J by 4 bases, with 16 bases left in between. The CDR3 runs 14 residues. Germline CDR1 and CDR2: MNHEY and SVGAGI. This CDR3 is CASNPSGGSYGYTF. The CDR3 DNA is TGTGCCAGCAACCCCAGCGGGGGAAGCTATGGCTACACCTTC.

The chain links TRBV7-9 to TRBJ1-1, with D tentatively TRBD1 (5 bases). CDR1 SEHNR and CDR2 FQNEAQ come from the germline V gene (reference sequence). V dropped 8 bases and J dropped 7 bases, with 11 bases sitting between them. This CDR3 has 11 residues. CDR3 DNA sequence: TGTGCCAGCGGCCGGGGACTTGAAGCTTTCTTT. Translation gives CASGRGLEAFF.

This clone was seen a few times. The rearrangement links TRBV5-8 to TRBJ1-5; 11 nucleotides match TRBD1. Germline V gene lookup returns CDR1 SGHTS and CDR2 YDEGEE. The length of the CDR3 is 14 residues. V lost 4 bases to trimming and J lost 7 bases; unmatched junction nucleotides: 4. The CDR3 region is CASSQGQGGQPQHF. CDR3 sequence (DNA): TGTGCCAGCAGCCAGGGACAGGGGGGACAGCCCCAGCATTTT.

The chain has TRBV4-3 and TRBJ2-1; 13 bases are a match to TRBD2. From germline, CDR1 is LGHNA and CDR2 YSLEER. The CDR3 has 17 amino acids. J was trimmed by 0 bases and V by 4 bases; bases with no gene match: 3. The CDR3 DNA reads TGCGCCAGCAGCCGGGGACTAGCGGGAAGCTCCTACAATGAGCAGTTCTTC. It is translated as CASSRGLAGSSYNEQFF.

The chain uses TRBV6-6 and TRBJ1-4, with 8 nucleotides matching TRBD1. Per the germline V gene, CDR1 is MNHNY and CDR2 is SVGAGI (reference sequence). Losses at the gene ends were 7 bases for V and 6 bases for J; bases not matched to a gene: 10. The CDR3 is made up of 15 amino acids. The CDR3 sequence is CASNNGQGGYEKLFF. The CDR3 nucleotides are TGTGCCAGCAACAACGGACAGGGCGGATATGAAAAACTGTTTTTT.

The V call is TRBV6-6, the J call TRBJ1-6, with TRBD1 matching 8 bases. The J segment lost 10 bases and the V segment lost 2 bases, leaving 10 bases of the junction unmatched. CDR3 length: 16 amino acids. Per germline, CDR1 MNHNY and CDR2 SVGAGI (reference sequence). In DNA form, the CDR3 reads TGTGCCAGCAGTTACCGGGCCGGACAGGGCGCGTCACCCCTCCACTTT. Its translation is CASSYRAGQGASPLHF.

This rearrangement joins TRBV28 to TRBJ2-5; 7 bases map to TRBD2. Looked up from germline, CDR1 is MDHEN and CDR2 is SYDVKM. The CDR3 is 15 amino acids. The junction had 9 bases not matched to a gene; V was cut back by 3 bases and J by 5 bases. CDR3 nucleotides: TGTGCCAGCAGTTTGAGCGGGGCTCTTACGGAGACCCAGTACTTC. As protein: CASSLSGALTETQYF.

This clone appeared once. The rearrangement links TRBV6-5 to TRBJ1-5; 9 bases are a match to TRBD1. Losses at the gene ends were 6 bases for V and 4 bases for J; bases not matched to a gene: 1. The CDR3 covers 13 residues. Germline lookup yields CDR1 MNHEY and CDR2 SVGAGI. The CDR3 protein is CASRGTGNQPQHF. CDR3 in DNA: TGTGCCAGCAGAGGGACAGGGAATCAGCCCCAGCATTTT.

The V and J genes are TRBV11-2 and TRBJ2-1; 8 bases agree with TRBD2. V dropped 1 base and J dropped 0; count of bases not matched to a gene: 8. This CDR3 contains 18 residues. Germline loops: CDR1 SGHAT, CDR2 FQNNGV. The CDR3 spells CASSLGLGREASYNEQFF. In DNA form, the CDR3 reads TGTGCCAGCAGCTTAGGTTTAGGGCGGGAGGCCTCCTACAATGAGCAGTTCTTC.

This clone was recorded only once. This chain joins TRBV10-1 and TRBJ2-1; 10 bases match TRBD2. The junction had 5 bases not matched to a gene; V was cut back by 0 bases and J by 6 bases. The CDR3 covers 16 residues. Germline V gives CDR1 WNHNN, CDR2 SYGVQD (reference sequence). The CDR3 DNA follows: TGCGCCAGCAGTGAGTCGTTAGCGGGAGGTGGCAATGAGCAGTTCTTC. Its translation is CASSESLAGGGNEQFF.

The CDR3 nucleotides read TGTGCCAGCAGTTACGGGGGCATCACCGGGGAGCTGTTTTTT. Its translation is CASSYGGITGELFF. The chain uses TRBV6-2 or TRBV6-3 and TRBJ2-2, with D possibly matching TRBD1 (6 bases). The CDR3 sequence is 14 residues long. V lost 2 bases, J lost 4 bases, and 8 bases lay in between. Germline lookup yields CDR1 MNHEY and CDR2 SVGEGT.

The sample holds one count of this clone. This chain uses TRBV5-4 with TRBJ2-3; TRBD2 is a possible D gene (5 bases). Germline CDR1 SGHNT, CDR2 YYREEE (reference sequence). Trimming stripped 1 base from V and 6 bases from J, with 15 bases between. The CDR3 is 15 amino acids. In DNA, the CDR3 is TGTGCCAGCAGCTTGCTAGCCGGGATGGGGGATACGCAGTATTTT. It encodes CASSLLAGMGDTQYF.

This rearrangement joins TRBV18 to TRBJ2-1, with 7 nucleotides matching TRBD2. Germline V lookup: CDR1 KGHSH, CDR2 LQKENI. After removal of 3 bases from V and 3 bases from J, the junction contained 8 bases not matched to a gene. The CDR3 has 16 residues. The CDR3 here is CASSPIGGSNYNEQFF. Here the CDR3 DNA reads TGTGCCAGCTCACCTATCGGGGGGTCTAACTACAATGAGCAGTTCTTC.

The chain carries TRBV7-9 and TRBJ2-1; 7 nucleotides match TRBD2. The CDR3 totals 15 residues. Germline CDR1 is SEHNR and CDR2 is FQNEAQ (reference sequence). Trimming cost V 5 bases and J 10 bases; bases outside gene matches: 14. CDR3 DNA sequence: TGTGCCAGCAGCCCCCCGGGTGGGCGGGAGAGGGAGCAGTTCTTC. It is translated as CASSPPGGREREQFF.

V is TRBV21-1 and J is TRBJ2-1; whether TRBD2, the table's D call, matches the DNA was not checked. TRBV21-1 counts as a pseudogene. The CDR3 runs to 14 residues. The CDR3 loop is CASSEAGLNNEQFF. In nucleotides, the CDR3 is TGTGCCAGCAGCGAAGCGGGACTGAACAATGAGCAGTTCTTC.